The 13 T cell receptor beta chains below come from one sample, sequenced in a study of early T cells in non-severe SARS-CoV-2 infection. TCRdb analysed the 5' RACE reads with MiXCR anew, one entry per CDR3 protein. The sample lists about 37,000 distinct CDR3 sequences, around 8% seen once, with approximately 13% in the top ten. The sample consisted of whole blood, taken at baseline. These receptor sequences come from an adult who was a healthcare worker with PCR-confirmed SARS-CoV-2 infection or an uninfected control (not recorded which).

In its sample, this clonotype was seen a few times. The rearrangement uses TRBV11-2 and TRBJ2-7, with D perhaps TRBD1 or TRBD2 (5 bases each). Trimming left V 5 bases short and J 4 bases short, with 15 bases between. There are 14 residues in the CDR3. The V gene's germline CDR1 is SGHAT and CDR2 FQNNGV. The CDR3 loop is CASSLEGEWYEQYF. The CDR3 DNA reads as TGTGCCAGCAGCCTCGAAGGGGAGTGGTACGAGCAGTACTTC.

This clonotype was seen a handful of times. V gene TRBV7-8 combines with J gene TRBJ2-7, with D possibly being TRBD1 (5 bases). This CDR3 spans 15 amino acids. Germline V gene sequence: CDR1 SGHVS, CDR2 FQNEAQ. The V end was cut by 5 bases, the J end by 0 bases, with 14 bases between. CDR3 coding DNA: TGTGCCAGCAGCGCCGGGCAGGGCCCCTCCTACGAGCAGTACTTC. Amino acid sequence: CASSAGQGPSYEQYF. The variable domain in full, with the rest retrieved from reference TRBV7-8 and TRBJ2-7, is GAGVSQSPRYKVAKRGQDVALRCDPISGHVSLFWYQQALGQGPEFLTYFQNEAQLDKSGLPSDRFFAERPEGSVSTLKIQRTQQEDSAVYLCASSAGQGPSYEQYFGPGTRLTVT.

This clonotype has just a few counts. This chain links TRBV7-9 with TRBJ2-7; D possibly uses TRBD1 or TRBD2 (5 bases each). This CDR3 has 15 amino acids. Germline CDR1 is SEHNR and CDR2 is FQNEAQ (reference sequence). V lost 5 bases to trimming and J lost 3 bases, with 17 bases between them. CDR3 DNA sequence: TGTGCCAGCAGCCGAGCCGGGGACCCGAACTACGAGCAGTACTTC. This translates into CASSRAGDPNYEQYF.

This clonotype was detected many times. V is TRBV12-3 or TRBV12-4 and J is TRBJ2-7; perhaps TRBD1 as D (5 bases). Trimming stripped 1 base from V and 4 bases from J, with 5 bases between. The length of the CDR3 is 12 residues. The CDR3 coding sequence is TGTGCCAGCAGTTTAGAGGGGTACGAGCAGTACTTC. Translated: CASSLEGYEQYF.

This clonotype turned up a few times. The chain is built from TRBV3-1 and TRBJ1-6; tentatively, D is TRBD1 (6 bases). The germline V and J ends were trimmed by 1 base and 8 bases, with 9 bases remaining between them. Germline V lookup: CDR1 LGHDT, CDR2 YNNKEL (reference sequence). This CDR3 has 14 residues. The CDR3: CASSQVEGDSPLHF. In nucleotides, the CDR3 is TGTGCCAGCAGCCAAGTCGAGGGGGATTCACCCCTCCACTTT.

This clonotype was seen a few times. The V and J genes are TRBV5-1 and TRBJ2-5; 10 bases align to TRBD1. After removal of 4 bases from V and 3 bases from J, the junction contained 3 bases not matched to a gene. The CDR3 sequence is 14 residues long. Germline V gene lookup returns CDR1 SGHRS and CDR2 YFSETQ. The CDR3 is CASSRGQGEETQYF. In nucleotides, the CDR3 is TGCGCCAGCAGCAGAGGACAGGGGGAAGAGACCCAGTACTTC.

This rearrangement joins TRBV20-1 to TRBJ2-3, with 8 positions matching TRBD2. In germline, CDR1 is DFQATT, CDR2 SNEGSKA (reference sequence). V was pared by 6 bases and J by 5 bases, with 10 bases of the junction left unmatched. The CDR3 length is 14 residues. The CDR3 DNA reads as TGCAGTGCAAAAAGCGGGGGACGGGGAGATACGCAGTATTTT. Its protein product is CSAKSGGRGDTQYF.

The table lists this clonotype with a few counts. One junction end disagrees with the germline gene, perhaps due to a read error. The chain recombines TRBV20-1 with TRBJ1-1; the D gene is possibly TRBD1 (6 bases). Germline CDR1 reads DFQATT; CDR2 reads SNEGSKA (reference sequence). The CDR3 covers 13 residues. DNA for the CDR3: TGCTGTGCTATTCTCGGGGGCCACACTGAAGCTTTCTTT. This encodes CCAILGGHTEAFF.

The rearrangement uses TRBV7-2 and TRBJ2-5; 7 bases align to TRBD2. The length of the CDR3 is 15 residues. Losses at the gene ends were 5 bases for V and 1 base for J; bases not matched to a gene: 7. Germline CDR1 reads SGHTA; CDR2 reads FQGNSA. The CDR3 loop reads CASSRSGAFQETQYF. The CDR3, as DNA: TGTGCCAGCAGCAGGAGCGGGGCCTTCCAAGAGACCCAGTACTTC.

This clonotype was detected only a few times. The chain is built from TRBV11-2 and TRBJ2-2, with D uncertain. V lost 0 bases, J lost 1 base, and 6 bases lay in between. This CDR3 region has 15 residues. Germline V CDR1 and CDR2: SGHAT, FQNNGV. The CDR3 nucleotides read TGTGCCAGCAGCTTAGATCCGGTGAACACCGGGGAGCTGTTTTTT. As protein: CASSLDPVNTGELFF.

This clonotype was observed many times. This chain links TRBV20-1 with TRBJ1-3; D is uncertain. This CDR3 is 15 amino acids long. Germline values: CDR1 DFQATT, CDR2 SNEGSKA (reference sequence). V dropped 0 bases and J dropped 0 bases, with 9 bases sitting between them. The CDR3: CSARDPAGSGNTIYF. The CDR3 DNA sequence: TGCAGTGCTAGAGATCCGGCTGGCTCTGGAAACACCATATATTTT.

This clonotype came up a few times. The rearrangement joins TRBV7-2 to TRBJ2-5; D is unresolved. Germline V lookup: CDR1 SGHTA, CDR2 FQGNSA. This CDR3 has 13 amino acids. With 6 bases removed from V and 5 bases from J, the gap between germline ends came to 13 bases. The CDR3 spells CASSPDPEETQYF. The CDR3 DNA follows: TGTGCCAGCAGTCCTGATCCCGAGGAGACCCAGTACTTC.

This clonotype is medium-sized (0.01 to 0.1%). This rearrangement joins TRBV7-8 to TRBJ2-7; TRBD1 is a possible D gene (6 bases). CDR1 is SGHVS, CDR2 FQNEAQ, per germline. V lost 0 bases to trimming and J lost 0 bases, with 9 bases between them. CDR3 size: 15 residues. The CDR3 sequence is CASSLAQGPSYEQYF. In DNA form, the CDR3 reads TGTGCCAGCAGCTTAGCGCAGGGGCCCTCCTACGAGCAGTACTTC.